The following is a T cell receptor (beta chain) sequence with its context. The same CDR3 also results from other DNA sequences found in this sample. Assay: immunoSEQ multiplex PCR; the TCRdb copy retains only in-frame clones and omits some. This sample has about 69,000 clones, with approximately 91% found just once. This sample stems from a study of T cell changes during pregnancy in multiple sclerosis. Germline V gives CDR1 SGHRS, CDR2 YFSETQ. The CDR3 runs 13 residues. Deletions cut 2 bases from V and 3 bases from J, with 5 bases between. The input for sequencing was peripheral blood, taken in the third trimester of pregnancy. The chain uses TRBV5-1 and TRBJ1-4; D is perhaps TRBD1 (5 bases). This sequence originates from a female donor with multiple sclerosis, enrolled in a pregnancy study. CDR3 DNA: TGCGCCAGCAGCTTAGGGGCTAATGAAAAACTGTTTTTT. Protein sequence: CASSLGANEKLFF.